The 27 T cell receptor beta chains reported below all come from one sample, sequenced in a study of T cell responses to AZD1222 COVID-19 vaccine. Only in-frame clones appear in the TCRdb table, and some are missing; sequencing was by immunoSEQ multiplex PCR. Here the sample spans about 42,000 clones, approximately 89% being singletons. The input for sequencing was peripheral blood, taken 28 days after the second AZD1222 dose. The receptors stem from an adult who received the AZD1222 COVID-19 vaccine.

The J gene is TRBJ2-1, the V gene TRBV9; tentative D call: TRBD2 (6 bases). V was trimmed by 0 bases and J by 4 bases, leaving 11 bases between them. CDR3 length equals 15 residues. Looked up from germline, CDR1 is SGDLS and CDR2 is YYNGEE. In DNA, the CDR3 is TGTGCCAGCAGCGTAGCCGGGAGCGGGTACAATGAGCAGTTCTTC. Protein product: CASSVAGSGYNEQFF.

CDR3 region: CASSLVGGNTEAFF. The CDR3, as DNA: TGTGCCAGCAGCTTAGTCGGGGGAAACACTGAAGCTTTCTTT. V is TRBV11-2 and J is TRBJ1-1; TRBD1 might be the D (5 bases). CDR1 and CDR2 from the germline V gene are SGHAT and FQNNGV. This CDR3 has 14 amino acids. The ends were cut back, 1 base at V and 2 bases at J, with 8 bases in the middle.

The chain couples TRBV7-3 to TRBJ2-7, with 7 bases identical to TRBD2. V dropped 4 bases and J dropped 12; count of bases not matched to a gene: 12. This CDR3 spans 13 amino acids. CDR1 is SGHTA, CDR2 FQGTGA, per germline. CDR3 region: CASSSTGGGRRYF. CDR3 DNA sequence: TGTGCCAGCAGCTCAACGGGGGGAGGTCGACGGTACTTC.

This CDR3 is CASSQDWQPYGYTF. CDR3 DNA: TGTGCCAGCAGCCAAGATTGGCAGCCCTATGGCTACACCTTC. The chain carries TRBV14 and TRBJ1-2; no firm D call. This CDR3 has 14 residues. Germline CDR1 SGHDN, CDR2 FVKESK. V was pared by 0 bases and J by 4 bases, with 9 bases between. The whole variable domain, filled in from reference TRBV14 and TRBJ1-2, reads EAGVTQFPSHSVIEKGQTVTLRCDPISGHDNLYWYRRVMGKEIKFLLHFVKESKQDESGMPNNRFLAERTGGTYSTLKVQPAELEDSGVYFCASSQDWQPYGYTFGSGTRLTVV.

The V call is TRBV7-2, the J call TRBJ2-4; 7 nucleotides line up with TRBD1. The CDR3 covers 15 residues. V was pared by 0 bases and J by 5 bases, with 4 bases of the junction left unmatched. Germline CDR1 SGHTA, CDR2 FQGNSA. DNA of the CDR3: TGTGCCAGCAGCTTAGCGTCCGGGACAGAAAACATTCAGTACTTC. Translated, it gives CASSLASGTENIQYF. Variable domain in full (rest from reference TRBV7-2 and TRBJ2-4): GAGVSQSPSNKVTEKGKDVELRCDPISGHTALYWYRQSLGQGLEFLIYFQGNSAPDKSGLPSDRFSAERTGGSVSTLTIQRTQQEDSAVYLCASSLASGTENIQYFGAGTRLSVL.

V usage is TRBV19 and J usage is TRBJ2-2, with 8 bases lining up with TRBD2. The CDR3 runs to 16 residues. With V trimmed by 1 base and J by 5 bases, 6 bases remained unmatched. Germline V CDR1 and CDR2: LNHDA, SQIVND (reference sequence). The CDR3 DNA sequence: TGTGCCAGTAGTATAGCGGGAGGGCCAGGGACCGGGGAGCTGTTTTTT. As protein: CASSIAGGPGTGELFF.

V is TRBV5-1 and J is TRBJ2-5, with a weak D call TRBD2 (6 bases). Between the trimmed V and J ends, which lost 4 bases and 5 bases, there was a span of 12 bases. Germline assignment: CDR1 SGHRS and CDR2 YFSETQ. There are 13 residues in the CDR3. CDR3 residues: CASSVGTGETQYF. CDR3 nucleotides: TGCGCCAGCAGCGTCGGGACTGGCGAGACCCAGTACTTC.

As DNA, the CDR3 is TGTGCCAGCAGCAAATGCCCAGCAAGCCTGAACACTGAAGCTTTCTTT. Its protein is CASSKCPASLNTEAFF. The chain combines TRBV21-1 with TRBJ1-1. TRBV21-1 is a pseudogene. CDR3 size: 16 residues.

The V and J genes are TRBV2 and TRBJ1-5; TRBD1 matches at 7 bases. This CDR3 comprises 14 residues. Per the germline V gene, CDR1 is SNHLY and CDR2 is FYNNEI. After removal of 4 bases from V and 2 bases from J, the junction contained 2 bases not matched to a gene. The CDR3 region is CASSGQGGNQPQHF. The CDR3, as DNA: TGTGCCAGCAGTGGACAGGGAGGCAATCAGCCCCAGCATTTT. The whole variable domain, filled in from reference TRBV2 and TRBJ1-5, reads EPEVTQTPSHQVTQMGQEVILRCVPISNHLYFYWYRQILGQKVEFLVSFYNNEISEKSEIFDDQFSVERPDGSNFTLKIRSTKLEDSAMYFCASSGQGGNQPQHFGDGTRLSIL.

The J gene is TRBJ2-7, the V gene TRBV4-3; 10 nucleotides line up with TRBD1. This CDR3 has 15 amino acids. Germline assignment: CDR1 LGHNA and CDR2 YSLEER. The V segment lost 0 bases and the J segment 3 bases; nucleotides outside the gene matches: 2. The CDR3 loop is CASSQDRTGGYEQYF. Here the CDR3 DNA reads TGCGCCAGCAGCCAAGATCGGACAGGGGGCTACGAGCAGTACTTC.

This clone came up once. The sample has other DNA sequences that encode this CDR3 too. The genes are TRBV18 and TRBJ1-5; 10 nucleotides match TRBD1. With 2 bases clipped from V and 2 bases from J, the junction kept 0 bases outside the gene matches. Germline-derived CDR1 and CDR2 are KGHSH and LQKENI. CDR3 length: 15 residues. CDR3 sequence reads: CASSPGTGGNQPQHF. The CDR3 nucleotides read TGTGCCAGCTCACCAGGGACAGGGGGCAATCAGCCCCAGCATTTT. The full variable domain, in which reference TRBV18 and TRBJ1-5 provide the parts outside the CDR3, is NAGVMQNPRHLVRRRGQEARLRCSPMKGHSHVYWYRQLPEEGLKFMVYLQKENIIDESGMPKERFSAEFPKEGPSILRIQQVVRGDSAAYFCASSPGTGGNQPQHFGDGTRLSIL.

This clone was seen once. V gene TRBV5-1 combines with J gene TRBJ1-1; D is unresolved. Germline V gene lookup returns CDR1 SGHRS and CDR2 YFSETQ. V was cut by 0 bases and J by 1 base, with 7 bases left in between. The CDR3 spans 14 residues. CDR3 residues: CASSLGGRNTEAFF. The CDR3 DNA reads as TGCGCCAGCAGCTTGGGTGGGAGGAACACTGAAGCTTTCTTT.

The chain links TRBV2 to TRBJ2-5; the match to TRBD2 covers 7 bases. The CDR3 consists of 13 residues. Germline CDR1 SNHLY, CDR2 FYNNEI. Trimming removed 9 bases from V and 2 bases from J; junction bases left unmatched: 6. CDR3 in amino acids: CASGLVRQETQYF. CDR3 DNA: TGTGCCAGTGGACTAGTCCGACAAGAGACCCAGTACTTC.

The chain joins TRBV7-9 to TRBJ2-2, with 8 bases matching TRBD2. V shed 2 bases, J shed 3 bases, and the junction held 5 bases outside the gene matches. CDR1 SEHNR and CDR2 FQNEAQ come from the germline V gene (reference sequence). The CDR3 consists of 16 residues. The CDR3 spells CASSLRAGGHTGELFF. CDR3 nucleotides: TGTGCCAGCAGCTTACGGGCGGGAGGACACACCGGGGAGCTGTTTTTT.

The chain employs TRBV7-3 and TRBJ2-7, with D uncertain. Germline values: CDR1 SGHTA, CDR2 FQGTGA. V shed 5 bases and J shed 4 bases, with 15 bases lying between them. The CDR3 consists of 14 residues. The CDR3 sequence: CASSPYQPRYEQYF. CDR3 nucleotide sequence: TGTGCCAGCAGCCCTTACCAACCAAGATACGAGCAGTACTTC.

The chain carries TRBV18 and TRBJ2-7, with no clear D. The CDR3 length is 14 residues. The germline V gene encodes CDR1 KGHSH and CDR2 LQKENI. V was shortened by 4 bases and J by 0 bases, with 10 bases between the two germline ends. Here the CDR3 DNA reads TGTGCCAGCTCACGCCAGGATACCTCCTACGAGCAGTACTTC. Its translation: CASSRQDTSYEQYF. Full variable domain (missing parts from reference TRBV18 and TRBJ2-7): NAGVMQNPRHLVRRRGQEARLRCSPMKGHSHVYWYRQLPEEGLKFMVYLQKENIIDESGMPKERFSAEFPKEGPSILRIQQVVRGDSAAYFCASSRQDTSYEQYFGPGTRLTVT.

V is TRBV29-1 and J is TRBJ1-1; D remains ambiguous. The V and J ends lost 7 bases and 5 bases respectively, with 11 bases between them. CDR1 is SQVTM, CDR2 ANQGSEA, per germline. The CDR3 contains 11 residues. Here the CDR3 DNA reads TGCAGCGCCCGAGTGAGGACTGAAGCTTTCTTT. It codes for CSARVRTEAFF.

This chain connects TRBV5-1 to TRBJ2-3; a possible D gene is TRBD2 (7 bases). CDR3 length: 14 amino acids. In germline, CDR1 is SGHRS, CDR2 YFSETQ. V lost 2 bases, J lost 5 bases, and 12 bases lay in between. The CDR3 is CASSFGGPEDTQYF. The DNA of the CDR3 is TGCGCCAGCAGCTTCGGGGGGCCGGAAGATACGCAGTATTTT.

The chain is built from TRBV10-3 and TRBJ1-2; the match to TRBD1 covers 12 bases. J lost 7 bases, V lost 8 bases, and 5 bases had no gene match. The CDR3 runs to 13 residues. Germline-derived CDR1 and CDR2 are ENHRY and SYGVKD. The CDR3 spells CAIPGQGAGGYTF. The DNA for the CDR3 is TGTGCCATCCCGGGACAGGGGGCGGGTGGCTACACCTTC.

This clone was detected only once. This rearrangement joins TRBV5-1 to TRBJ2-5; possibly TRBD2 for D (5 bases). The CDR3 extends over 15 amino acids. Per germline, CDR1 SGHRS and CDR2 YFSETQ. V was pared by 3 bases and J by 2 bases, with 14 bases between. CDR3 sequence (DNA): TGCGCCAGCAGCTCGACTACGGCGGAGCAAGAGACCCAGTACTTC. Translated, it gives CASSSTTAEQETQYF. Looking up the rest from reference TRBV5-1 and TRBJ2-5 gives the full variable domain: KAGVTQTPRYLIKTRGQQVTLSCSPISGHRSVSWYQQTPGQGLQFLFEYFSETQRNKGNFPGRFSGRQFSNSRSEMNVSTLELGDSALYLCASSSTTAEQETQYFGPGTRLLVL.

The chain recombines TRBV6-5 with TRBJ2-2; weak D call: TRBD1 (6 bases). V lost 8 bases to trimming and J lost 7 bases, with 14 bases between them. Germline V gene lookup returns CDR1 MNHEY and CDR2 SVGAGI. The CDR3 contains 13 residues. CDR3 nucleotides: TGTGCCAGCCAGACAGGCGGAATCGGGGAGCTGTTTTTT. As protein: CASQTGGIGELFF.

The V and J genes are TRBV7-2 and TRBJ2-5; 10 positions match TRBD1. Germline CDR1 and CDR2: SGHTA and FQGNSA. The CDR3 spans 13 residues. V lost 1 base, J lost 8 bases, and 1 base stayed unmatched. CDR3 in DNA: TGTGCCAGCAGCTTAGGGACAGGGGGTACCCAGTACTTC. Amino acids: CASSLGTGGTQYF.

The CDR3 DNA sequence: TGTGCCAGCAGTTCGGGACTATTGGAGACCCAGTACTTC. Translated, it gives CASSSGLLETQYF. The chain links TRBV12-3 or TRBV12-4 to TRBJ2-5, with TRBD2 identical over 7 bases. The CDR3 extends over 13 amino acids. The V and J ends lost 4 bases and 5 bases, in that order; junction bases with no gene match: 4.

The chain couples TRBV15 to TRBJ2-3, with D maybe TRBD1 (6 bases). With 5 bases removed from V and 3 bases from J, the gap between germline ends came to 12 bases. CDR3 length: 14 amino acids. Looked up from germline, CDR1 is LNHNV and CDR2 is YYDKDF (reference sequence). CDR3 in amino acids: CATSQGQRTDTQYF. CDR3 sequence (DNA): TGTGCCACCAGCCAAGGACAGAGAACAGATACGCAGTATTTT.

This chain links TRBV21-1 with TRBJ1-1. TRBV21-1 is termed a pseudogene. The length of the CDR3 is 13 residues. The CDR3 DNA reads as TGTGCCAGCAGAGTGGGGATGAACACTGAAGCTTTCTTT. Translating it yields CASRVGMNTEAFF.

The V and J genes are TRBV7-9 and TRBJ1-5; tentatively, D is TRBD1 (5 bases). The CDR3 spans 12 residues. Trimming left V 5 bases short and J 4 bases short, with 6 bases between. Germline CDR1 reads SEHNR; CDR2 reads FQNEAQ (reference sequence). CDR3 amino acids: CASSRGNQPQHF. The CDR3 DNA is TGTGCCAGCAGCAGGGGAAATCAGCCCCAGCATTTT.

The V call is TRBV30, the J call TRBJ1-6; a weak D match, TRBD1 (5 bases). V was clipped by 1 base and J by 7 bases, with 8 bases between them. From germline, CDR1 is GTSNPN and CDR2 SVGIG (reference sequence). The CDR3 is 13 residues long. The CDR3 DNA follows: TGTGCCTGGAGTGGACAGCCCAATTCACCCCTCCACTTT. The encoded protein is CAWSGQPNSPLHF.